This T cell receptor (beta chain) was identified in a study of shared clonotypes between healthy human individuals. Splitting of each subset's genomic DNA was done evenly across several immunoSEQ plates. Generated by immunoSEQ multiplex PCR, the TCRdb table keeps only in-frame clones and is missing some. The repertoire holds about 1,500,000 clones, with more than 95% as singletons. V gave up 1 base and J gave up 1 base, with 20 bases separating them. Germline CDR1 reads SGHTA; CDR2 reads FQGNSA. The CDR3 consists of 18 residues. The TCR sequence derives from a man aged 25 to 40 in good health. The sequenced material came from naive CD4+ T cells sorted from blood. Subset denoted: CD45RA+ positively selected. The rearrangement links TRBV7-2 to TRBJ2-7; D perhaps matches TRBD2 (7 bases). The CDR3 DNA reads as TGTGCCAGCAGCTTAGAGGCCGGGGGGCTCCCTGGGTCCTACGAGCAGTACTTC. The encoded protein is CASSLEAGGLPGSYEQYF.